The 30 T cell receptor beta chains reported below all come from one sample, sequenced in a study of early T cells in non-severe SARS-CoV-2 infection. Using its own MiXCR run on the 5' RACE reads, TCRdb lists one record per CDR3 protein. The sample lists under 85,000 distinct CDR3 sequences, 14% occurring once. The sample taken for sequencing was whole blood. The receptors were sampled from an adult who was a healthcare worker with PCR-confirmed SARS-CoV-2 infection or an uninfected control (not recorded which).

Of note for this clonotype: The junction departs from germline at one end; a sequencing error may be responsible. The chain recombines TRBV6-5 with TRBJ2-5; D assignment may be TRBD1 or TRBD2 (5 bases each). The germline V gene has CDR1 MNHEY and CDR2 SVGAGI. This CDR3 has 15 amino acids. The CDR3 DNA follows: TGTGTCAGCAGGCCACCCGGGACGCCCCGAGAGACCCAGTACTTC. Encoded protein: CVSRPPGTPRETQYF.

V is TRBV5-1 and J is TRBJ1-1; tentative D call: TRBD1 (5 bases). This CDR3 has 12 residues. Trimming removed 0 bases from V and 7 bases from J, with 7 bases in between. Germline loops: CDR1 SGHRS, CDR2 YFSETQ. CDR3 in DNA: TGCGCCAGCAGCTTGGGGGACGGTGAAGCTTTCTTT. Translated, it gives CASSLGDGEAFF.

The chain uses TRBV6-2 or TRBV6-3 and TRBJ2-6, with D possibly TRBD1 on 6 matching bases. Germline V lookup: CDR1 MNHEY, CDR2 SVGEGT. The germline V and J ends were trimmed by 2 bases and 0 bases, with 11 bases remaining between them. The CDR3 has 17 amino acids. This CDR3 is CASSYTDSTSGANVLTF. CDR3 bases: TGTGCCAGCAGTTACACGGACAGCACCTCTGGGGCCAACGTCCTGACTTTC.

As concerns this clonotype: One end of the junction is discordant with germline, which a read error may explain. The rearrangement links TRBV30 to TRBJ1-6; D is perhaps TRBD1 (5 bases). The CDR3 is made up of 14 amino acids. CDR1 is GTSNPN and CDR2 is SVGIG in the germline V gene (reference sequence). The CDR3 loop reads CAWRSLDGASPPHF. CDR3 nucleotides: TGTGCCTGGAGAAGTCTCGACGGGGCTTCACCCCCCCACTTT.

The V gene is TRBV18, the J gene TRBJ1-5; D may be TRBD1 (6 bases). The length of the CDR3 is 14 residues. The V gene's germline CDR1 is KGHSH and CDR2 LQKENI. V lost 6 bases and J 1 base, leaving 10 bases between the germline ends. CDR3 loop: CASSLGQSNQPQHF. The CDR3 DNA sequence: TGTGCCAGCTCTCTAGGACAGAGCAATCAGCCCCAGCATTTT.

The V gene is TRBV6-2 or TRBV6-3, the J gene TRBJ2-3; no clear D. Germline CDR1 is MNHEY and CDR2 is SVGEGT. CDR3 length: 14 amino acids. Trimming stripped 2 bases from V and 6 bases from J, with 12 bases between. CDR3 nucleotides: TGTGCCAGCAGTTACCCACTCTCCTCGGATACGCAGTATTTT. Residues: CASSYPLSSDTQYF.

The chain has TRBV19 and TRBJ1-2; D remains ambiguous. Trimming removed 3 bases from V and 4 bases from J, with 9 bases in between. This CDR3 has 13 residues. Germline V lookup: CDR1 LNHDA, CDR2 SQIVND (reference sequence). CDR3 sequence reads: CASSIERSYGYTF. DNA of the CDR3: TGTGCCAGTAGTATCGAGCGGAGCTATGGCTACACCTTC.

This clonotype has a handful of counts. The genes are TRBV2 and TRBJ1-1; D not resolved. The germline V and J ends were trimmed by 4 bases and 5 bases, with 11 bases remaining between them. The germline gives CDR1 SNHLY, CDR2 FYNNEI. The CDR3 contains 13 residues. The DNA for the CDR3 is TGTGCCAGCAGTGTTCCAGAGGTGACTGAAGCTTTCTTT. Translation gives CASSVPEVTEAFF.

V and J are TRBV20-1 and TRBJ2-1; 8 bases line up with TRBD2. Germline CDR1 and CDR2: DFQATT and SNEGSKA (reference sequence). The CDR3 length is 15 residues. Trimming removed 5 bases from V and 0 bases from J; junction bases left unmatched: 6. CDR3 sequence reads: CSAARTSSSYNEQFF. DNA of the CDR3: TGCAGTGCTGCCCGGACTAGCAGCTCCTACAATGAGCAGTTCTTC.

This clonotype showed up many times. This chain uses TRBV5-5 with TRBJ2-5; D is perhaps TRBD1 or TRBD2 (6 bases each). V lost 2 bases to trimming and J lost 6 bases, with 17 bases between them. This CDR3 region has 15 residues. CDR1 and CDR2 from the germline V gene are SGHKS and YYEKEE (reference sequence). CDR3 DNA sequence: TGTGCCAGCAGCTTCGATTGGGGGGCCGGGAAGACCCAGTACTTC. Its protein is CASSFDWGAGKTQYF.

This clonotype appeared a single time. A much more abundant neighbour one base away suggests this may be a read error. This chain's CDR3 is CASSEQGQETQYF. The DNA of the CDR3 is TGTGCCAGCAGTGAACAGGGGCAAGAGACCCAGTACTTC. V gene TRBV25-1 combines with J gene TRBJ2-5, with D tentatively TRBD1 (6 bases). V lost 2 bases, J lost 2 bases, and 6 bases lay in between. The germline V gene has CDR1 MGHDK and CDR2 SYGVNS. The CDR3 is made up of 13 amino acids. Together with reference TRBV25-1 and TRBJ2-5, the CDR3 gives the full variable domain: EADIYQTPRYLVIGTGKKITLECSQTMGHDKMYWYQQDPGMELHLIHYSYGVNSTEKGDLSSESTVSRIRTEHFPLTLESARPSHTSQYLCASSEQGQETQYFGPGTRLLVL.

This clonotype has ten or more counts. The CDR3 region has the DNA TGCAGTGCCCAACCCCTGACCCTTAACTATGGCTACACCTTC. Translated: CSAQPLTLNYGYTF. The V call is TRBV20-1, the J call TRBJ1-2; D is uncertain. The V gene's germline CDR1 is DFQATT and CDR2 SNEGSKA (reference sequence). The V end was cut by 6 bases, the J end by 1 base, with 15 bases between. The CDR3 spans 14 residues.

This rearrangement joins TRBV20-1 to TRBJ2-7, with D tentatively TRBD2 (6 bases). Looked up from germline, CDR1 is DFQATT and CDR2 is SNEGSKA (reference sequence). The CDR3 sequence is 13 residues long. V lost 5 bases to trimming and J lost 0 bases, with 11 bases between them. CDR3 in amino acids: CSARGRSSYEQYF. Here the CDR3 DNA reads TGCAGTGCTCGGGGGAGGAGCTCCTACGAGCAGTACTTC.

In its sample, this clonotype was seen a few times. The V call is TRBV5-1, the J call TRBJ1-5; 9 bases fit TRBD1. With 5 bases clipped from V and 1 base from J, the junction kept 4 bases outside the gene matches. Germline-derived CDR1 and CDR2 are SGHRS and YFSETQ. The CDR3 runs to 15 residues. CDR3 nucleotides: TGCGCCAGCAGTTCGACAGGGGGGAGCAATCAGCCCCAGCATTTT. It codes for CASSSTGGSNQPQHF.

The table lists this clonotype with many counts. The chain links TRBV28 to TRBJ2-6; 9 bases are shared with TRBD1. Germline values: CDR1 MDHEN, CDR2 SYDVKM. V dropped 8 bases and J dropped 0; count of bases not matched to a gene: 2. CDR3 size: 15 residues. This CDR3 reads CASRDRASGANVLTF. CDR3 nucleotide sequence: TGTGCCAGCCGGGACAGGGCCTCTGGGGCCAACGTCCTGACTTTC. Full variable domain (outside the CDR3, taken from reference TRBV28 and TRBJ2-6): DVKVTQSSRYLVKRTGEKVFLECVQDMDHENMFWYRQDPGLGLRLIYFSYDVKMKEKGDIPEGYSVSREKKERFSLILESASTNQTSMYLCASRDRASGANVLTFGAGSRLTVL.

The sample holds many counts of this clonotype. The chain has TRBV12-3 or TRBV12-4 and TRBJ2-5; possible D gene TRBD2, 6 bases. The CDR3 is 18 amino acids. V was trimmed by 6 bases and J by 2 bases, leaving 25 bases between them. CDR3 sequence (DNA): TGTGCCAGCAGCCTTACGCGGGGCCGGGGTCGGCGGCAAGAGACCCAGTACTTC. Protein product: CASSLTRGRGRRQETQYF.

Remarks on this clonotype: One end of the junction is discordant with germline, which a read error may explain. The rearrangement joins TRBV19 to TRBJ2-3; 8 bases are shared with TRBD2. There are 14 residues in the CDR3. The germline CDR1 and CDR2 sequences are LNHDA and SQIVND (reference sequence). In nucleotides, the CDR3 is TGTACCAGTAGCTACGGACTAGCAACAGATACGCAGTATTTT. Translation: CTSSYGLATDTQYF.

A note on this clonotype: An end of the junction does not agree with germline; a read error may underlie this. The genes are TRBV3-1 and TRBJ2-7; D is uncertain. In germline, CDR1 is LGHDT, CDR2 YNNKEL (reference sequence). The CDR3 extends over 13 amino acids. The CDR3 is CVSSQASSYEQYF. CDR3 sequence (DNA): TGTGTCAGCAGCCAAGCATCCTCCTACGAGCAGTACTTC.

The V and J genes are TRBV5-1 and TRBJ1-1, with D maybe TRBD1 (6 bases). The CDR3 extends over 15 amino acids. Germline values: CDR1 SGHRS, CDR2 YFSETQ. Trimming removed 4 bases at V and 0 bases at J, with 13 bases between. CDR3 sequence reads: CASSPWDTLNTEAFF. The CDR3 DNA follows: TGCGCCAGCAGCCCCTGGGACACCTTGAACACTGAAGCTTTCTTT.

The V call is TRBV29-1, the J call TRBJ2-1; 9 positions agree with TRBD1. Looked up from germline, CDR1 is SQVTM and CDR2 is ANQGSEA. V lost 7 bases, J lost 9 bases, and 7 bases stayed unmatched. The CDR3 totals 12 residues. The CDR3 sequence: CSGGQGAAEQFF. The DNA of the CDR3 is TGCAGCGGGGGACAGGGTGCCGCTGAGCAGTTCTTC.

This clonotype was counted only a few times. The J gene is TRBJ2-1, the V gene TRBV20-1; D gene unclear. The CDR3 is made up of 14 amino acids. Trimming removed 5 bases at V and 5 bases at J, with 16 bases between. Per the germline V gene, CDR1 is DFQATT and CDR2 is SNEGSKA (reference sequence). The CDR3 sequence: CSASLHGPHNEQFF. The CDR3 coding sequence is TGCAGTGCTTCCCTCCACGGTCCCCACAATGAGCAGTTCTTC.

This clonotype was counted between two and nine times. The chain combines TRBV3-1 with TRBJ1-1; 8 nucleotides match TRBD1. Trimming took 0 bases from V and 10 from J; bases not matched to a gene: 7. CDR3 length equals 14 residues. From germline, CDR1 is LGHDT and CDR2 YNNKEL (reference sequence). The CDR3 bases are TGTGCCAGCAGCCAAGACAGGGGGCTTGAGGGAGCTTTCTTT. Its protein product is CASSQDRGLEGAFF.

This clonotype came up many times. This CDR3 is CASSLNLYEQYF. The DNA of the CDR3 is TGTGCCAGCAGCTTAAACCTCTACGAGCAGTACTTC. This chain connects TRBV11-2 to TRBJ2-7; the D is unclear. Trimming stripped 2 bases from V and 3 bases from J, with 5 bases between. Germline lookup yields CDR1 SGHAT and CDR2 FQNNGV. The CDR3 runs to 12 residues.

CDR3: CASSRGDRFELFF. The CDR3 region has the DNA TGCGCCAGCAGCCGGGGGGACAGATTCGAACTGTTTTTT. The rearrangement links TRBV5-1 to TRBJ1-4, with 7 positions matching TRBD1. Germline V gene lookup returns CDR1 SGHRS and CDR2 YFSETQ. Trimming cost V 4 bases and J 12 bases; bases outside gene matches: 9. CDR3 length equals 13 residues.

The chain couples TRBV6-5 to TRBJ2-3; a weak D match, TRBD2 (6 bases). V was pared by 8 bases and J by 4 bases, with 13 bases between. CDR1 is MNHEY and CDR2 is SVGAGI in the germline V gene. The CDR3 loop spans 13 amino acids. The CDR3 here is CASSPTGADTQYF. The CDR3, as DNA: TGTGCCAGCTCCCCGACGGGGGCAGATACGCAGTATTTT.

The rearrangement joins TRBV19 to TRBJ1-5; 8 positions agree with TRBD1. CDR3 length: 15 residues. CDR1 is LNHDA, CDR2 SQIVND, per germline (reference sequence). Germline trimming cut 5 bases from V and 0 bases from J; bases unmatched to any gene: 3. Here the CDR3 reads CASSQQGVSNQPQHF. The CDR3 DNA is TGTGCCAGTAGTCAACAGGGGGTTAGCAATCAGCCCCAGCATTTT. Complete variable domain (other parts from reference TRBV19 and TRBJ1-5): DGGITQSPKYLFRKEGQNVTLSCEQNLNHDAMYWYRQDPGQGLRLIYYSQIVNDFQKGDIAEGYSVSREKKESFPLTVTSAQKNPTAFYLCASSQQGVSNQPQHFGDGTRLSIL.

The chain combines TRBV7-8 with TRBJ1-2; perhaps TRBD1 as D (5 bases). The germline V and J ends were trimmed by 0 bases and 5 bases, with 13 bases remaining between them. The CDR3 totals 15 residues. Germline CDR1 SGHVS, CDR2 FQNEAQ. CDR3 in DNA: TGTGCCAGCAGCTTAGCGGGAGGGGAGGAATATGGCTACACCTTC. This gives the protein CASSLAGGEEYGYTF.

This clonotype has just one count. The chain joins TRBV14 to TRBJ1-1, with D hard to call. CDR1 and CDR2 from the germline V gene are SGHDN and FVKESK. The ends were cut back, 2 bases at V and 2 bases at J, with 6 bases in the middle. This CDR3 contains 13 residues. The CDR3 spells CASSQNHNTEAFF. The CDR3, as DNA: TGTGCCAGCAGCCAAAATCATAACACTGAAGCTTTCTTT.

This clonotype showed up just a few times. The V gene is TRBV11-2, the J gene TRBJ2-3; D gene ambiguous. Between the trimmed V and J ends, which lost 3 bases and 2 bases, there was a span of 9 bases. Germline V gene data show CDR1 as SGHAT and CDR2 as FQNNGV. The CDR3 totals 14 residues. The CDR3 nucleotides read TGTGCCAGCAGCTTGGGTAGACACACAGATACGCAGTATTTT. Its translation: CASSLGRHTDTQYF.

Written as DNA, the CDR3 is TGCAGCGTTGCAGGAGGCGGGGGCTACGAGCAGTACTTC. Amino acid sequence: CSVAGGGGYEQYF. The V call is TRBV29-1, the J call TRBJ2-7, with 7 bases fitting TRBD2. After removal of 4 bases from V and 3 bases from J, the junction contained 6 bases not matched to a gene. Germline V lookup: CDR1 SQVTM, CDR2 ANQGSEA. The CDR3 extends over 13 amino acids.